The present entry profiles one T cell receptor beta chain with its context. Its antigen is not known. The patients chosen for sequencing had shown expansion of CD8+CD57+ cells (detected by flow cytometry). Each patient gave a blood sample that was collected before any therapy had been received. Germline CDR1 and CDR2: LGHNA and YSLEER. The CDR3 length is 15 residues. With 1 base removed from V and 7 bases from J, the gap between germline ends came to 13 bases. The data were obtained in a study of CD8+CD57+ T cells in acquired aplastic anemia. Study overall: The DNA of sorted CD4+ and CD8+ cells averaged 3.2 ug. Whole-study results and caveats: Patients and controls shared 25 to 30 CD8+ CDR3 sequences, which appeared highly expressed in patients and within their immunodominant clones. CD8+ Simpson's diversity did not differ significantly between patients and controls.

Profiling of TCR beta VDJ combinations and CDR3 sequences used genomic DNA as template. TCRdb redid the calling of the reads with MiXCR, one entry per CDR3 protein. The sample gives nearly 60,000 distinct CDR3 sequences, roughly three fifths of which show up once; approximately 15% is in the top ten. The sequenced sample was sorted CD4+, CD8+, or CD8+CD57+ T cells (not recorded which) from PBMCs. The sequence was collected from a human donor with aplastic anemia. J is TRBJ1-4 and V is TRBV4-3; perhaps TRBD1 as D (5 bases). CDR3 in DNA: TGCGCCAGCAGCCAAGGGGGCGGGGTTAGTGAAAAACTGTTTTTT. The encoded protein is CASSQGGGVSEKLFF.